The next 24 T cell receptor beta chains were all read from a single sample in a study of T cell changes during pregnancy in multiple sclerosis. The assay was immunoSEQ multiplex PCR, and TCRdb's table has in-frame clones only and misses some. This table has tens of thousands of clones, about 90% appearing once. The sequenced sample was peripheral blood, obtained in the first trimester of pregnancy. The receptors were sampled from a female donor in good health, enrolled as a control in a pregnancy study.

The chain combines TRBV2 with TRBJ1-4, with no clear D. In germline, CDR1 is SNHLY, CDR2 FYNNEI. The CDR3 runs 13 residues. V lost 5 bases and J 8 bases, leaving 12 bases between the germline ends. Here the CDR3 reads CASSQDFREKLFF. The CDR3 DNA sequence: TGTGCCAGCAGTCAGGACTTTAGGGAAAAACTGTTTTTT. Based on the CDR3 plus reference TRBV2 and TRBJ1-4, the full variable domain is EPEVTQTPSHQVTQMGQEVILRCVPISNHLYFYWYRQILGQKVEFLVSFYNNEISEKSEIFDDQFSVERPDGSNFTLKIRSTKLEDSAMYFCASSQDFREKLFFGSGTQLSVL.

This chain links TRBV4-1 with TRBJ1-6; 10 bases align to TRBD1. Germline V gene data show CDR1 as MGHRA and CDR2 as YSYEKL. This CDR3 spans 15 amino acids. Trimming took 5 bases from V and 7 from J; bases not matched to a gene: 5. The CDR3 bases are TGCGCCAGCAGCTTCCGGACAGGGGGGAATTCACCCCTCCACTTT. The encoded protein is CASSFRTGGNSPLHF.

J is TRBJ2-2 and V is TRBV19; no reliable D call. There are 13 residues in the CDR3. V was trimmed by 6 bases and J by 6 bases, leaving 11 bases between them. In germline, CDR1 is LNHDA, CDR2 SQIVND (reference sequence). The CDR3 DNA reads as TGTGCCAGTAGCAACCGTGGGCCCGGGGAGCTGTTTTTT. Encoded protein: CASSNRGPGELFF.

This clone came up a few times. V is TRBV9 and J is TRBJ1-5, with D possibly being TRBD1 (6 bases). Germline assignment: CDR1 SGDLS and CDR2 YYNGEE. The CDR3 loop spans 14 amino acids. The V end was cut by 2 bases, the J end by 4 bases, with 10 bases between. CDR3: CASSVSGANQPQHF. In nucleotides, the CDR3 is TGTGCCAGCAGCGTTTCAGGGGCAAATCAGCCCCAGCATTTT.

This clone was seen only once. This sequence joins TRBV10-3 and TRBJ1-5; possible D gene TRBD1, 5 bases. The CDR3 is made up of 16 amino acids. Trimming took off 4 bases at V and 1 base at J, with 14 bases between the two ends. Germline V gene lookup returns CDR1 ENHRY and CDR2 SYGVKD. Written as DNA, the CDR3 is TGTGCCATCAGTGCTCGGGGCGGGATGAGCAATCAGCCCCAGCATTTT. As protein: CAISARGGMSNQPQHF.

This rearrangement joins TRBV5-1 to TRBJ2-7; D may be TRBD1 (6 bases). The CDR3 length is 13 residues. From germline, CDR1 is SGHRS and CDR2 YFSETQ. V was cut by 5 bases and J by 0 bases, with 9 bases left in between. The CDR3, as DNA: TGCGCCAGCAGAGGACAGAGCTCCTACGAGCAGTACTTC. Amino acids: CASRGQSSYEQYF. The full variable domain, completed using reference TRBV5-1 and TRBJ2-7, is KAGVTQTPRYLIKTRGQQVTLSCSPISGHRSVSWYQQTPGQGLQFLFEYFSETQRNKGNFPGRFSGRQFSNSRSEMNVSTLELGDSALYLCASRGQSSYEQYFGPGTRLTVT.

This chain uses TRBV13 with TRBJ2-2; 13 nucleotides agree with TRBD2. Germline CDR1 PRHDT, CDR2 FYEKMQ (reference sequence). After removal of 5 bases from V and 7 bases from J, the junction contained 13 bases not matched to a gene. The CDR3 runs 18 residues. The CDR3 DNA reads as TGTGCCAGCAGCCATGCACTGACTAGCGGGAGGAGGAGCGGGGAGCTGTTTTTT. Translated, it gives CASSHALTSGRRSGELFF. The full variable domain, with the rest looked up from reference TRBV13 and TRBJ2-2, is AAGVIQSPRHLIKEKRETATLKCYPIPRHDTVYWYQQGPGQDPQFLISFYEKMQSDKGSIPDRFSAQQFSDYHSELNMSSLELGDSALYFCASSHALTSGRRSGELFFGEGSRLTVL.

V usage is TRBV7-9 and J usage is TRBJ2-3, with 7 bases that match TRBD1. CDR1 is SEHNR and CDR2 is FQNEAQ in the germline V gene (reference sequence). The CDR3 has 15 residues. The ends lost 2 bases at V and 4 bases at J; junction bases unmatched: 6. This CDR3 is CASSLPRGSSDTQYF. The CDR3 DNA reads TGTGCCAGCAGCTTACCCAGGGGGTCATCAGATACGCAGTATTTT.

The V and J genes are TRBV9 and TRBJ2-1, with D unresolved. V lost 0 bases, J lost 9 bases, and 4 bases lay in between. Germline CDR1 is SGDLS and CDR2 is YYNGEE. The CDR3 spans 11 residues. The CDR3 protein is CASSVGAEQFF. The CDR3 DNA is TGTGCCAGCAGCGTAGGAGCTGAGCAGTTCTTC. Full variable domain (missing parts from reference TRBV9 and TRBJ2-1): DSGVTQTPKHLITATGQRVTLRCSPRSGDLSVYWYQQSLDQGLQFLIQYYNGEERAKGNILERFSAQQFPDLHSELNLSSLELGDSALYFCASSVGAEQFFGPGTRLTVL.

The chain joins TRBV9 to TRBJ2-1; D uncertain. V shed 3 bases and J shed 2 bases, with 6 bases lying between them. Germline values: CDR1 SGDLS, CDR2 YYNGEE. CDR3 size: 13 residues. The CDR3 is CASSASAYNEQFF. In DNA form, the CDR3 reads TGTGCCAGCAGCGCCTCAGCCTACAATGAGCAGTTCTTC.

This chain uses TRBV5-1 with TRBJ2-3; TRBD2 matches at 12 bases. This CDR3 region has 17 residues. V trimming: 0 bases; J trimming: 4 bases; junction bases outside the gene matches: 6. CDR1 and CDR2 (germline): SGHRS, YFSETQ. The CDR3 region is CASSLAPLAGGPDTQYF. CDR3 nucleotide sequence: TGCGCCAGCAGCTTGGCCCCACTAGCGGGAGGCCCAGATACGCAGTATTTT.

V usage is TRBV21-1 and J usage is TRBJ2-7; the table's D call, TRBD2, was not checked against the DNA. TRBV21-1 is an annotated pseudogene. The CDR3 totals 16 residues. CDR3 sequence reads: CASRNGGRGATWEQYF. Written as DNA, the CDR3 is TGTGCCAGCAGAAATGGCGGCCGGGGGGCCACGTGGGAGCAGTACTTC.

This clone came up a few times. This chain uses TRBV7-2 with TRBJ1-3; maybe TRBD1 (6 bases). With 5 bases removed from V and 4 bases from J, the gap between germline ends came to 12 bases. Germline V gives CDR1 SGHTA, CDR2 FQGNSA. The CDR3 contains 14 residues. The CDR3 protein is CASSPQGSGNTIYF. The CDR3 nucleotides read TGTGCCAGCAGCCCGCAGGGGTCAGGAAACACCATATATTTT.

The gene calls are TRBV5-1 and TRBJ2-2, with 10 positions matching TRBD2. V shed 0 bases and J 10 bases; nucleotides not matched to a gene: 6. Germline loops: CDR1 SGHRS, CDR2 YFSETQ. CDR3 length: 15 amino acids. CDR3 residues: CASSLGLAGAVELFF. In DNA, the CDR3 is TGCGCCAGCAGCTTGGGGCTAGCGGGAGCGGTGGAGCTGTTTTTT.

V and J are TRBV28 and TRBJ2-7, with 7 bases lining up with TRBD1. From germline, CDR1 is MDHEN and CDR2 SYDVKM. V was clipped by 5 bases and J by 0 bases; unmatched bases: 10. This CDR3 region has 16 residues. As DNA, the CDR3 is TGTGCCAGCAGTCCTACTCGACAGGGATTCTCCTACGAGCAGTACTTC. Its translation is CASSPTRQGFSYEQYF.

The gene calls are TRBV21-1 and TRBJ2-7; the table gives TRBD2 as D, unverified against the DNA. TRBV21-1 is reported as a pseudogene. The CDR3 is made up of 13 amino acids. The CDR3 nucleotides are TGTGCCAGTCCGCGAGCCAAACCCTACGAGCAGTACTTC. Its translation is CASPRAKPYEQYF.

The chain is built from TRBV5-6 and TRBJ2-3; 10 nucleotides agree with TRBD2. The CDR3 loop spans 18 amino acids. Germline assignment: CDR1 SGHDT and CDR2 YYEEEE. With 0 bases clipped from V and 0 bases from J, the junction kept 7 bases outside the gene matches. The CDR3 here is CASSLGLAGAPSTDTQYF. CDR3 nucleotides: TGTGCCAGCAGCTTGGGGCTAGCGGGGGCCCCGAGCACAGATACGCAGTATTTT.

The chain uses TRBV6-5 and TRBJ1-6; D ambiguous. The CDR3 has 13 amino acids. Germline CDR1 reads MNHEY; CDR2 reads SVGAGI. V lost 9 bases, J lost 9 bases, and 15 bases lay in between. The CDR3 coding sequence is TGTGCCAGTCGGAGGGCGAAGGCTTCACCCCTCCACTTT. Translation gives CASRRAKASPLHF.

The J gene is TRBJ2-1, the V gene TRBV4-1, with a possible D match to TRBD1 (5 bases). This CDR3 contains 16 residues. The germline CDR1 and CDR2 sequences are MGHRA and YSYEKL. The V and J ends lost 1 base and 2 bases respectively, with 12 bases between them. The CDR3 DNA follows: TGCGCCAGCAGCCAAGGATCAGGGATCGCCTACAATGAGCAGTTCTTC. It specifies CASSQGSGIAYNEQFF.

This rearrangement joins TRBV6-1 to TRBJ1-1; no clear D gene. The CDR3 totals 15 residues. Germline-derived CDR1 and CDR2 are MNHNS and SASEGT. Trimming stripped 1 base from V and 0 bases from J, with 9 bases between. This chain's CDR3 is CASSEDLAVNTEAFF. CDR3 nucleotide sequence: TGTGCCAGCAGTGAAGACCTGGCGGTGAACACTGAAGCTTTCTTT.

CDR3 DNA sequence: TGTGCCAGTAGTCTGCGGACTAGCGGGTCCAAATCTGGGGCCAACGTCCTGACTTTC. This codes for CASSLRTSGSKSGANVLTF. The V call is TRBV19, the J call TRBJ2-6; 11 positions agree with TRBD2. The CDR3 consists of 19 residues. V dropped 5 bases and J dropped 1; count of bases not matched to a gene: 10. The germline CDR1 and CDR2 sequences are LNHDA and SQIVND (reference sequence).

V gene TRBV6-1 combines with J gene TRBJ1-1; 8 nucleotides line up with TRBD1. V was pared by 7 bases and J by 1 base, with 8 bases of the junction left unmatched. The CDR3 consists of 15 residues. Germline CDR1 is MNHNS and CDR2 is SASEGT. Written as DNA, the CDR3 is TGTGCCAGCATAACGGACAGGGCGCGGAACACTGAAGCTTTCTTT. Translating it yields CASITDRARNTEAFF.

Only one count was recorded for this clone. This chain uses TRBV15 with TRBJ2-7; the match to TRBD1 covers 7 bases. Germline V CDR1 and CDR2: LNHNV, YYDKDF (reference sequence). The CDR3 covers 15 residues. Unmatched junction bases numbered 7, after V lost 1 base and J lost 4 bases. CDR3: CATSRARGGAYEQYF. The CDR3 bases are TGTGCCACCAGCAGAGCACGAGGGGGCGCATACGAGCAGTACTTC. The whole variable domain, remainder taken from reference TRBV15 and TRBJ2-7, is DAMVIQNPRYQVTQFGKPVTLSCSQTLNHNVMYWYQQKSSQAPKLLFHYYDKDFNNEADTPDNFQSRRPNTSFCFLDIRSPGLGDTAMYLCATSRARGGAYEQYFGPGTRLTVT.

The rearrangement links TRBV7-9 to TRBJ2-5; 10 nucleotides match TRBD1. Germline V lookup: CDR1 SEHNR, CDR2 FQNEAQ (reference sequence). The CDR3 length is 16 residues. Trimming took 5 bases from V and 3 from J; bases not matched to a gene: 9. CDR3 bases: TGTGCCAGCAGCGGTACACCGGGACAGGGGAAAGAGACCCAGTACTTC. This codes for CASSGTPGQGKETQYF.